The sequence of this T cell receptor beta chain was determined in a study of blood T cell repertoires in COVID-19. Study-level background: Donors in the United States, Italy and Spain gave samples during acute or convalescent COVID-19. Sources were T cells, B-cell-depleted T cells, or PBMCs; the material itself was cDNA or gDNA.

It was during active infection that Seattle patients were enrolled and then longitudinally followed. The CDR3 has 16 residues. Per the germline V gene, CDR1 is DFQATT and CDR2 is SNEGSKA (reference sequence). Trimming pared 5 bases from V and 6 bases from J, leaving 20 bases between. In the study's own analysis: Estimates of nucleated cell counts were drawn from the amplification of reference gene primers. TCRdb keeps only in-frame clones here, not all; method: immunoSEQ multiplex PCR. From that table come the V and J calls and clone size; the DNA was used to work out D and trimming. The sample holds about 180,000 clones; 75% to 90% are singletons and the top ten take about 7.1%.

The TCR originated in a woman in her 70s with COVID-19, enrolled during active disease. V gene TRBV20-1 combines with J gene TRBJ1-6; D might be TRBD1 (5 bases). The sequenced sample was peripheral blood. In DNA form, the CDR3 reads TGCAGTGCTGGTGACACAGGTCCCGCTCCTAATTCACCCCTCCACTTT. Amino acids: CSAGDTGPAPNSPLHF.